Listed below are T cell receptor beta chains from one sample, sequenced in a study of naive and memory T cell subsets. TCRdb called the UMI-ligation and nested PCR reads again in MiXCR, with one record for every CDR3 protein. Of roughly 100,000 distinct CDR3 sequences in the sample, more than 12% were seen once. The sequencing sample was made of naive CD8+ T cells from blood. The receptors here all came from a human donor in good health. CDR3s include the opening cysteine and the closing phenylalanine or tryptophan. D genes are given only for firm matches. Size tells how often a clone was seen (once, few, many) or the class of an expanded clone, and some rows leave it out.

>TRBJ2-1|many|NA|13|TRBV23-1
TGCGCCAGCGGTCCGCAGGGGGGCAATGAGCAGTTCTTC
CASGPQGGNEQFF
>TRBJ2-1|NA|TRBD2|17|TRBV7-9
TGTGCCAGCAGCTCCACGAGGGCTAGCGGGGGGGCCTATGAGCAGTTCTTC
CASSSTRASGGAYEQFF
>TRBJ2-3|NA|TRBD2|14|TRBV27
TGTGCCAGCAGTCGGGGGGACTACACAGATACGCAGTATTTT
CASSRGDYTDTQYF
>TRBJ2-7|few|TRBD2|18|TRBV13
TGTGCCAGCAGCTCAGCTAGCGGAAATGCGCCTAACATCTACGAGCAGTACTTC
CASSSASGNAPNIYEQYF
>TRBJ2-3|many|TRBD2|15|TRBV7-2
TGTGCCAGCAGCCCTTTAGCGGGGGGCACAGATACGCAGTATTTT
CASSPLAGGTDTQYF
>TRBJ2-1|NA|NA|12|TRBV24-1
TGTGCCACCAGTGCGGAGTACAATGAGCAGTTCTTC
CATSAEYNEQFF
>TRBJ2-1|NA|TRBD2|17|TRBV7-9
TGTGCCAGCAGCTCCCAACGATCGACTAGCTGGGAGTATGAGCAGTTCTTC
CASSSQRSTSWEYEQFF
>TRBJ2-2|many|NA|14|TRBV11-2
TGTGCCAGCAGCTTAAAGGCGGGACCCGGGGAGCTGTTTTTT
CASSLKAGPGELFF
>TRBJ1-6|NA|NA|16|TRBV5-8
TGTGCCAGCAGCTTGGGTGGAGACGGGGCCAATTCACCCCTCCACTTT
CASSLGGDGANSPLHF
>TRBJ1-5|NA|NA|14|TRBV19
TGTGCCAGCGAGTGGTTGGGGTCAGGGCAGCCCCAGCATTTT
CASEWLGSGQPQHF
>TRBJ2-3|NA|NA|13|TRBV2
TGTGCCAGCAGTGAAGGGGTCATAGATACGCAGTATTTT
CASSEGVIDTQYF
>TRBJ2-7|NA|TRBD1|13|TRBV4-2
TGTGCCAGCAGCCAAGAAGGGACAGGCGAGCAGTACTTC
CASSQEGTGEQYF
>TRBJ1-2|NA|TRBD1|13|TRBV4-2
TGTGCCAGCAGCCCGGGACAGAACTATGGCTACACCTTC
CASSPGQNYGYTF
>TRBJ2-3|few|TRBD2|19|TRBV11-2
TGTGCCAGCAGCTTAGCGGGCCAACTAGCGGGGGATAACACAGATACGCAGTATTTT
CASSLAGQLAGDNTDTQYF